What follows are 18 T cell receptor beta chains derived from one specimen sequenced in a study of blood T cells in healthy people across ages. A second roughly 7 to 12 cycle PCR used barcoded and J-beta primers. Using its own MiXCR run on the 5' RACE reads, TCRdb lists one record per CDR3 protein. The sample gives approximately 1,000,000 distinct CDR3 sequences, around two fifths of which show up once; less than 15% is in the top ten. Material for sequencing was blood. These receptors were obtained from a man aged 18 to 29 in good health.

There are a few counts of this clonotype. The V gene is TRBV4-1, the J gene TRBJ2-7, with D possibly TRBD1 on 6 matching bases. From germline, CDR1 is MGHRA and CDR2 YSYEKL. Deletions cut 1 base from V and 2 bases from J, with 9 bases between. The CDR3 consists of 14 residues. CDR3 in amino acids: CASSQVSGAYEQYF. The CDR3 nucleotides read TGCGCCAGCAGCCAAGTCTCAGGGGCCTACGAGCAGTACTTC.

This clonotype was observed a handful of times. The chain has TRBV20-1 and TRBJ1-6, with TRBD1 identical over 7 bases. The CDR3 is made up of 15 amino acids. V gave up 1 base and J gave up 2 bases; unmatched junction bases: 2. CDR1 is DFQATT and CDR2 is SNEGSKA in the germline V gene (reference sequence). In nucleotides, the CDR3 is TGCAGTGCTAGAGTGGGGACAGCCTATAATTCACCCCTCCACTTT. Translated, it gives CSARVGTAYNSPLHF.

The chain links TRBV7-9 to TRBJ1-1; no definite D call. The germline CDR1 and CDR2 sequences are SEHNR and FQNEAQ (reference sequence). V was clipped by 5 bases and J by 1 base, with 8 bases between them. This CDR3 is 13 amino acids long. CDR3 nucleotide sequence: TGTGCCAGCAGCGTAAAGGGGAACACTGAAGCTTTCTTT. It is translated as CASSVKGNTEAFF.

This clonotype was counted between two and nine times. The junction differs from germline at one of its ends, possibly a read error. This chain's CDR3 is CSTSPGGSVYEQYF. CDR3 sequence (DNA): TGCAGTACTAGTCCGGGGGGTTCAGTCTATGAGCAGTACTTC. The V and J genes are TRBV20-1 and TRBJ2-7; 7 bases match TRBD2. The CDR3 spans 14 residues. Germline V gene data show CDR1 as DFQATT and CDR2 as SNEGSKA (reference sequence).

This clonotype was recorded a few times. The chain links TRBV4-3 to TRBJ1-2, with D unresolved. Between the trimmed V and J ends, which lost 1 base and 5 bases, there was a span of 14 bases. CDR1 is LGHNA, CDR2 YSLEER, per germline. CDR3 size: 15 residues. The CDR3 DNA is TGCGCCAGCAGCCAAGGCGCCTCAAGCTTATATGGCTACACCTTC. It encodes CASSQGASSLYGYTF.

J is TRBJ1-5 and V is TRBV5-5; D is unclear. V was shortened by 4 bases and J by 0 bases, with 14 bases between the two germline ends. There are 16 residues in the CDR3. Germline lookup yields CDR1 SGHKS and CDR2 YYEKEE (reference sequence). The DNA of the CDR3 is TGTGCCAGCAGCCTGAAGATGATGAATAGCAATCAGCCCCAGCATTTT. Its protein product is CASSLKMMNSNQPQHF.

The rearrangement uses TRBV20-1 and TRBJ2-7, with no clear D. The V end was cut by 5 bases, the J end by 2 bases, with 19 bases between. Germline lookup yields CDR1 DFQATT and CDR2 SNEGSKA (reference sequence). The CDR3 sequence is 15 residues long. CDR3 coding DNA: TGCAGTGCTCCCCTCGTGGCAGGTCACCCCTACGAGCAGTACTTC. This encodes CSAPLVAGHPYEQYF.

The V and J genes are TRBV4-3 and TRBJ2-3; D possibly corresponds to TRBD2 (5 bases). The V end was cut by 0 bases, the J end by 6 bases, with 16 bases between. CDR3 length: 16 amino acids. Per the germline V gene, CDR1 is LGHNA and CDR2 is YSLEER. In DNA form, the CDR3 reads TGCGCCAGCAGCCAAGAAATCGGGATGAATGCGGATACGCAGTATTTT. Protein: CASSQEIGMNADTQYF.

This clonotype was recorded only once. One junction end disagrees with the germline gene, perhaps due to a read error. The V call is TRBV27, the J call TRBJ2-6; D may be TRBD1 (6 bases). CDR1 is MNHEY and CDR2 is SMNVEV in the germline V gene (reference sequence). This CDR3 has 15 residues. CDR3 amino acids: CTSSWKGAGANVLTF. The CDR3 nucleotides are TGTACCAGCAGTTGGAAGGGGGCTGGGGCCAACGTCCTGACTTTC.

Only a few counts were recorded for this clonotype. The CDR3 nucleotides read TGTGCCACCAGCAGGGGGGGGAGCAACAATGAGCAGTTCTTC. It translates to CATSRGGSNNEQFF. The chain is built from TRBV15 and TRBJ2-1, with 7 nucleotides matching TRBD2. Trimming cost V 3 bases and J 5 bases; bases outside gene matches: 4. Germline V lookup: CDR1 LNHNV, CDR2 YYDKDF (reference sequence). The CDR3 loop spans 14 amino acids.

This clonotype has just one count. This chain uses TRBV6-2 or TRBV6-3 with TRBJ1-1; a weak D match, TRBD1 (6 bases). There are 14 residues in the CDR3. Germline V gives CDR1 MNHEY, CDR2 SVGEGT. The ends were cut back, 6 bases at V and 6 bases at J, with 17 bases in the middle. The DNA for the CDR3 is TGTGCCAGCAGACTAGAAGGGGGTGACGCTGAAGCTTTCTTT. Protein sequence: CASRLEGGDAEAFF.

In its sample, this clonotype was seen a few times. The V call is TRBV2, the J call TRBJ2-1; the D gene is possibly TRBD1 (6 bases). The CDR3 runs to 13 residues. CDR1 is SNHLY, CDR2 FYNNEI, per germline. V lost 6 bases and J lost 4, with 10 bases in between. CDR3 nucleotide sequence: TGTGCCAGCAGGGCGACAGGTTACAATGAGCAGTTCTTC. Protein product: CASRATGYNEQFF.

The sample holds a few counts of this clonotype. The chain employs TRBV5-1 and TRBJ2-1; 7 nucleotides align to TRBD1. CDR1 is SGHRS, CDR2 YFSETQ, per germline. The CDR3 loop spans 14 amino acids. V shed 0 bases, J shed 9 bases, and the junction held 6 bases outside the gene matches. The CDR3 here is CASSLATGAGEQFF. CDR3 sequence (DNA): TGCGCCAGCAGCTTGGCCACAGGGGCAGGTGAGCAGTTCTTC.

The gene calls are TRBV7-9 and TRBJ1-4; 7 bases match TRBD1. The CDR3 sequence is 14 residues long. Germline trimming cut 4 bases from V and 5 bases from J; bases unmatched to any gene: 4. The germline gives CDR1 SEHNR, CDR2 FQNEAQ (reference sequence). The CDR3: CASSSDRDNEKLFF. The CDR3 nucleotides read TGTGCCAGCAGCTCCGACAGGGACAATGAAAAACTGTTTTTT.

J is TRBJ2-2 and V is TRBV19; D not resolved. This CDR3 region has 14 residues. The V gene lost 7 bases and the J gene lost 4 bases, with 13 bases spanning the gap. Germline CDR1 is LNHDA and CDR2 is SQIVND (reference sequence). The CDR3 region has the DNA TGTGCCAGTACCACCCGAAGACCCACCGGGGAGCTGTTTTTT. Its translation is CASTTRRPTGELFF.

The chain has TRBV7-2 and TRBJ2-7; D call uncertain. The CDR3 spans 13 residues. V shed 5 bases and J shed 5 bases, with 13 bases lying between them. CDR1 is SGHTA, CDR2 FQGNSA, per germline. CDR3 residues: CASSLTHSDEQYF. The CDR3 region has the DNA TGTGCCAGCAGCCTAACGCATTCGGACGAGCAGTACTTC.

This chain links TRBV5-5 with TRBJ2-7; D remains ambiguous. V lost 3 bases to trimming and J lost 7 bases, with 20 bases between them. The germline gives CDR1 SGHKS, CDR2 YYEKEE (reference sequence). The CDR3 sequence is 15 residues long. The CDR3 sequence is CASSSHGETGDEQYF. In DNA, the CDR3 is TGTGCCAGCAGCTCGCATGGAGAAACGGGCGATGAGCAGTACTTC.

This clonotype was counted only a few times. The chain joins TRBV4-2 to TRBJ2-1; 11 bases are shared with TRBD2. Germline loops: CDR1 LGHNA, CDR2 YNFKEQ. V dropped 3 bases and J dropped 1; count of bases not matched to a gene: 5. This CDR3 spans 17 amino acids. The CDR3 DNA is TGTGCCAGCAGCCAGGCACTAGCGGGGGTATCCTACAATGAGCAGTTCTTC. It specifies CASSQALAGVSYNEQFF.